At least ten counts were recorded for the clone carrying this T cell receptor beta chain. Its cognate antigen is unknown. The data derive from a study of T cells in Graves' hyperthyroidism and ophthalmopathy. Study observations and caveats: Blood also showed most of the thyroid clonotypes that were expanded above 0.001. From stable hyperthyroidism, ophthalmopathy was separated by a 13 V-J model.

TCR beta CDR3 region amplification was performed from RNA transcripts. A first-round RT-PCR of the TCR CDR3 used the HTBI primer set. TCRdb itself ran the multiplex PCR reads through MiXCR, one entry per CDR3 protein. The profile shows under 350,000 distinct CDR3 sequences, about 13% of them singletons. With V trimmed by 11 bases and J by 1 base, 5 bases remained unmatched. This CDR3 contains 12 residues. Germline V gene lookup returns CDR1 SNHLY and CDR2 FYNNEI. Using 10 ml of fresh peripheral blood, PBMCs were prepared. This receptor was taken from a woman in her 40s with Graves' hyperthyroidism. The gene calls are TRBV2 and TRBJ2-7, with 7 nucleotides matching TRBD1. Sequenced sample: blood. The CDR3 bases are TGTGCCGGGAGACAGGGATCCTACGAGCAGTACTTC. Its protein is CAGRQGSYEQYF.